This T cell receptor beta chain derives from a study of CD8+ T cells in alopecia areata. Study-wide context: Patients in the treated group were given tofacitinib by mouth, 5 to 10 mg twice a day. After 6 to 18 months of tofacitinib, follow-up continued 6 months off drug.

Collection of lesional scalp punch biopsies and peripheral blood was performed in alopecia areata patients. The germline V gene has CDR1 SGDLS and CDR2 YYNGEE. With V trimmed by 1 base and J by 5 bases, 10 bases remained unmatched. The length of the CDR3 is 17 residues. Reverse transcription of extracted RNA yielded cDNA, which provided the sequencing template. Assay used: immunoSEQ multiplex PCR; TCRdb lists only in-frame clones, some missing. The data contain fewer than 200,000 clones, about 72% of them singletons. The TCR sequence derives from a human donor with alopecia areata. Sequences were derived from CD8+ T cells sorted from blood, sampled at week 0. The V gene is TRBV9, the J gene TRBJ1-5; 9 bases line up with TRBD1. This CDR3 is CASSVRTGGSGDQPQHF. The CDR3 DNA sequence: TGTGCCAGCAGCGTACGAACAGGGGGCTCCGGGGATCAGCCCCAGCATTTT.